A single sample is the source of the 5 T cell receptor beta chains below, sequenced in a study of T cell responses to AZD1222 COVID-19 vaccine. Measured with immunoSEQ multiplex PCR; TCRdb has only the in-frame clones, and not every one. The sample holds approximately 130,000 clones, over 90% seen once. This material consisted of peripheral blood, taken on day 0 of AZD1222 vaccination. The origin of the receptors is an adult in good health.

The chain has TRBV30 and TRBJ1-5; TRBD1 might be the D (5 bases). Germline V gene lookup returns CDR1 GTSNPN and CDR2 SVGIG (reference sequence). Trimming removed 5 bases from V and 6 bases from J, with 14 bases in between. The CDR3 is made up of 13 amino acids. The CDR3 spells CAWGRRGSQPQHF. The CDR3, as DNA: TGTGCCTGGGGGCGGAGGGGAAGTCAGCCCCAGCATTTT.

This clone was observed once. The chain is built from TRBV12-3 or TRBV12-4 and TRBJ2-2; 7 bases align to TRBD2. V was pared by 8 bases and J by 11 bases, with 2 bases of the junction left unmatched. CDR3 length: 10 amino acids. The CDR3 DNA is TGTGCCAGCGGGAGGGAAGAGCTGTTTTTT. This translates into CASGREELFF.

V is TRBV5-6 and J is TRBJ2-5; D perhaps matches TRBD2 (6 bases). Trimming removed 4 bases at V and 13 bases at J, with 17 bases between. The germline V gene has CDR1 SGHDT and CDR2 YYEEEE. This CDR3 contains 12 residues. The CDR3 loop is CASSRDFGVSYF. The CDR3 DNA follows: TGTGCCAGCAGCCGGGACTTTGGGGTTTCGTACTTC. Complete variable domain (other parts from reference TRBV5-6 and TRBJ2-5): DAGVTQSPTHLIKTRGQQVTLRCSPKSGHDTVSWYQQALGQGPQFIFQYYEEEERQRGNFPDRFSGHQFPNYSSELNVNALLLGDSALYLCASSRDFGVSYFGPGTRLLVL.

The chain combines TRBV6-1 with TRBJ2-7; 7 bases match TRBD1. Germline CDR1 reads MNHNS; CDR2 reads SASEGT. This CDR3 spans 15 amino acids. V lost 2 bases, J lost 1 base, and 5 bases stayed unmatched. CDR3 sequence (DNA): TGTGCCAGCAGTGAATGGGGGACAGAGTCCTACGAGCAGTACTTC. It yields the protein CASSEWGTESYEQYF.

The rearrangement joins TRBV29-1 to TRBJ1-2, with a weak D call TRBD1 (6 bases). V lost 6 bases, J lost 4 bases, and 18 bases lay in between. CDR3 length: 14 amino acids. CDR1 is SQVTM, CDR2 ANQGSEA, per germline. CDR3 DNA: TGCAGCGTATTAGGGCAGGGGATCTCCTATGGCTACACCTTC. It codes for CSVLGQGISYGYTF.